This T cell receptor beta chain was recorded in a study of blood T cell repertoires in COVID-19. The repertoire was sequenced with immunoSEQ multiplex PCR; TCRdb's copy has only in-frame clones and lacks some. The sample holds about 160,000 clones, over 80% seen once. CDR1 is SGHNT, CDR2 YENEEA, per germline. Unmatched junction bases numbered 11, after V lost 0 bases and J lost 7 bases. The CDR3 is 16 amino acids. The clonotype originates from a woman aged 50 to 65 with acute or convalescent COVID-19. The sample comprised peripheral blood. This sequence joins TRBV11-3 and TRBJ2-7; 8 nucleotides match TRBD1. CDR3 DNA sequence: TGTGCCAGCAGCTTAGAGGGGACAGGTATACCCAATGAGCAGTACTTC. Translation gives CASSLEGTGIPNEQYF.